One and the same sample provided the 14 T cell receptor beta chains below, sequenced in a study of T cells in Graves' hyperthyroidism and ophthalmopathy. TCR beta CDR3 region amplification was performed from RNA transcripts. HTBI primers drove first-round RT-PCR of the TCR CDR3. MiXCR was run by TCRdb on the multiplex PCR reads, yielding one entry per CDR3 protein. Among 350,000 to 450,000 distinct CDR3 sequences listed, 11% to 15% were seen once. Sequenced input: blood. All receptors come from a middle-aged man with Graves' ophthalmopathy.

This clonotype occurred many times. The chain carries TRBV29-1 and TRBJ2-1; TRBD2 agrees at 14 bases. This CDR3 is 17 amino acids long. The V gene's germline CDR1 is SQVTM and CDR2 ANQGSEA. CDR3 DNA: TGCAGTGTACAGGGACTAGCGGGAGCATCCTCCTACAATGAGCAGTTCTTC. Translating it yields CSVQGLAGASSYNEQFF.

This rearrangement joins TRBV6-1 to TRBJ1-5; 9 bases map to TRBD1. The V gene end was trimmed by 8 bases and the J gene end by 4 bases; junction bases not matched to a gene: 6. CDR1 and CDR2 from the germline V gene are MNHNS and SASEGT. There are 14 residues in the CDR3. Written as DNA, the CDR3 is TGTGCCAGCCGGGGACAGGGTGCTAATCAGCCCCAGCATTTT. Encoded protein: CASRGQGANQPQHF.

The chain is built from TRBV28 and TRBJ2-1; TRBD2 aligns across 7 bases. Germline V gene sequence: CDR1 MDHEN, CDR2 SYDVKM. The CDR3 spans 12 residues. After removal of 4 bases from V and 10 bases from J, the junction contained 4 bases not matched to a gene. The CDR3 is CASSSLGGEQFF. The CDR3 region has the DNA TGTGCCAGCAGTTCACTGGGGGGGGAGCAGTTCTTC.

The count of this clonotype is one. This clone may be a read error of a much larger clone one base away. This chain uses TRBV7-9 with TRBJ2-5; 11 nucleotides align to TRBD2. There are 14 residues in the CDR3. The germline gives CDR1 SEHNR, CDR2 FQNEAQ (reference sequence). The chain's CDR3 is CASSSGLAVETQCF. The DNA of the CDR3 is TGTGCCAGCAGCTCGGGACTAGCGGTTGAGACCCAGTGCTTC. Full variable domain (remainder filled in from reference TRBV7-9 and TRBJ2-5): DTGVSQNPRHKITKRGQNVTFRCDPISEHNRLYWYRQTLGQGPEFLTYFQNEAQLEKSRLLSDRFSAERPKGSFSTLEIQRTEQGDSAMYLCASSSGLAVETQCFGPGTRLLVL.

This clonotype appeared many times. CDR3 protein: CASSEWPTGSGQPQHF. CDR3 DNA sequence: TGCGCCAGCAGCGAATGGCCTACAGGGTCCGGTCAGCCCCAGCATTTT. V gene TRBV5-1 combines with J gene TRBJ1-5; D possibly corresponds to TRBD1 (6 bases). V shed 4 bases and J shed 6 bases, with 20 bases lying between them. This CDR3 is 16 amino acids long. CDR1 is SGHRS and CDR2 is YFSETQ in the germline V gene.

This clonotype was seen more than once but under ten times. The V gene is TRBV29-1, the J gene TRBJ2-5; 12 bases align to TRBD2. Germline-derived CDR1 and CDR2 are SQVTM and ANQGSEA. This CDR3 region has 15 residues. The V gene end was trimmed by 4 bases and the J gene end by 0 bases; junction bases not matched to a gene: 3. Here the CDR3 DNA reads TGCAGCGTTGGTCGACTAGCGGGGGACCAAGAGACCCAGTACTTC. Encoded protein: CSVGRLAGDQETQYF. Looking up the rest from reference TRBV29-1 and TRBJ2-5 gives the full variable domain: SAVISQKPSRDICQRGTSLTIQCQVDSQVTMMFWYRQQPGQSLTLIATANQGSEATYESGFVIDKFPISRPNLTFSTLTVSNMSPEDSSIYLCSVGRLAGDQETQYFGPGTRLLVL.

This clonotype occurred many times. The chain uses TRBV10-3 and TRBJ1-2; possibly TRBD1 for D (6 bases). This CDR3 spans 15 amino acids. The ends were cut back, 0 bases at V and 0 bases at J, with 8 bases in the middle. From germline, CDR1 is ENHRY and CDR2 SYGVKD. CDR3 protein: CAISESTGANYGYTF. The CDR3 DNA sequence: TGTGCCATCAGTGAGTCGACAGGAGCTAACTATGGCTACACCTTC.

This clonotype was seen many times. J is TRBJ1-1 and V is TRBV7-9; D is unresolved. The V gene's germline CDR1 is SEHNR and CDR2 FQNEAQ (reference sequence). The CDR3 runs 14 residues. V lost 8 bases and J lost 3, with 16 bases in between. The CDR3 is CASLYPVVYTEAFF. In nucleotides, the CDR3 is TGTGCCAGCCTATACCCGGTGGTCTACACTGAAGCTTTCTTT.

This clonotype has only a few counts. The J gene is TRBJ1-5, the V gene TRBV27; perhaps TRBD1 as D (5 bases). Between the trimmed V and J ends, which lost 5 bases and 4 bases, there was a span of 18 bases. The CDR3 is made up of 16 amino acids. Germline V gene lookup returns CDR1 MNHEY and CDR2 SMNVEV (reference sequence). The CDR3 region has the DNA TGTGCCAGCAGTCTCTCACCTGACAGACCAAATCAGCCCCAGCATTTT. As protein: CASSLSPDRPNQPQHF.

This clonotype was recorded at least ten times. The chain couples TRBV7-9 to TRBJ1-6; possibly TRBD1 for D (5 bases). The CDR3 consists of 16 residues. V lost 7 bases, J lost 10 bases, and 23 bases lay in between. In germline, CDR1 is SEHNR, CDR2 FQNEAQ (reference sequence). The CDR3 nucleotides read TGTGCCAGCACCATCTTCGGGGCAGGCGGAGGGTCACCCCTCCACTTT. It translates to CASTIFGAGGGSPLHF.

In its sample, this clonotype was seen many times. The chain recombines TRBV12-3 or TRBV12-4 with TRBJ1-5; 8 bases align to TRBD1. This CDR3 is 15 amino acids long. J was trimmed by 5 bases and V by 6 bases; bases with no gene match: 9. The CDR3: CASSPGTGQDQPQHF. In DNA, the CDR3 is TGTGCCAGCAGCCCCGGGACAGGTCAGGATCAGCCCCAGCATTTT.

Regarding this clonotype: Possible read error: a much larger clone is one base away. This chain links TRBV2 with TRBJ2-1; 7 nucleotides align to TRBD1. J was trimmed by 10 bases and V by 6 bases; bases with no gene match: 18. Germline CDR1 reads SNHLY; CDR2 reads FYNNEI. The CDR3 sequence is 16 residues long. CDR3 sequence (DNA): TGTGCCAGCAGGACCAGAGGACAGGCGCAATCCTACGAGCAGTTCTTC. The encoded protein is CASRTRGQAQSYEQFF.

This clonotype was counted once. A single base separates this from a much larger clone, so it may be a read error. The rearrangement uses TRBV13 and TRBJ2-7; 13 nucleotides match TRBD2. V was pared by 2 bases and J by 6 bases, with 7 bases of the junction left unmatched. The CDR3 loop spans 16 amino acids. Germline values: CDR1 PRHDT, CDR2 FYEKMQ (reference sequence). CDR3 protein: CASSLRGLAGAGEQYF. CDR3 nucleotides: TGTGCCAGCAGCTTACGAGGACTAGCGGGAGCAGGCGAGCAGTACTTC.

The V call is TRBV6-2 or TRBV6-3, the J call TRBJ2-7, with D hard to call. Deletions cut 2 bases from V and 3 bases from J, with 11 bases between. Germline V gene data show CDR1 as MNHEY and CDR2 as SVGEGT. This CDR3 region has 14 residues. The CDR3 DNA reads TGTGCCAGCAGTTACGTTATGAACCACTACGAGCAGTACTTC. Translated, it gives CASSYVMNHYEQYF.